Given below is one T cell receptor beta chain in context. This specimen belongs to a study of technical replicates of blood from several donors. With 3 bases clipped from V and 4 bases from J, the junction kept 6 bases outside the gene matches. This CDR3 spans 15 amino acids. From germline, CDR1 is KGHSH and CDR2 LQKENI. Clones were sequenced by immunoSEQ multiplex PCR, and TCRdb holds only the in-frame ones, with some missing. Among 45,000 to 65,000 clones listed, around 95% were seen once. The sequencing sample was made of T cells isolated from PBMCs. The chain combines TRBV18 with TRBJ2-1, with 7 bases fitting TRBD1. This sequence was found in a human donor in good health. DNA of the CDR3: TGTGCCAGCTCACCGGGGACAGAGACTTACAATGAGCAGTTCTTC. This translates into CASSPGTETYNEQFF.